This T cell receptor (beta chain) originates from a study of T cell responses to AZD1222 COVID-19 vaccine. With respect to this clone: What it binds is unknown.

This table comes from immunoSEQ multiplex PCR, and its TCRdb copy is limited to in-frame clones, with some not included. The table records under 150,000 clones, 85% to 95% of them present only once. The V gene end was trimmed by 5 bases and the J gene end by 3 bases; junction bases not matched to a gene: 3. The germline CDR1 and CDR2 sequences are SGHTA and FQGTGA. The CDR3 length is 14 residues. Broader study findings: Spike-specific TCR breadth and depth both grew after two AZD1222 doses.

The sequencing used peripheral blood, collected 28 days after the second AZD1222 dose. The rearrangement links TRBV7-3 to TRBJ2-3; 9 bases match TRBD2. The source of this sequence is an adult who received the AZD1222 COVID-19 vaccine. For the CDR3, the DNA is TGTGCCAGCAGCCGGGGACTAGCAACAGATACGCAGTATTTT. Amino acid sequence: CASSRGLATDTQYF.